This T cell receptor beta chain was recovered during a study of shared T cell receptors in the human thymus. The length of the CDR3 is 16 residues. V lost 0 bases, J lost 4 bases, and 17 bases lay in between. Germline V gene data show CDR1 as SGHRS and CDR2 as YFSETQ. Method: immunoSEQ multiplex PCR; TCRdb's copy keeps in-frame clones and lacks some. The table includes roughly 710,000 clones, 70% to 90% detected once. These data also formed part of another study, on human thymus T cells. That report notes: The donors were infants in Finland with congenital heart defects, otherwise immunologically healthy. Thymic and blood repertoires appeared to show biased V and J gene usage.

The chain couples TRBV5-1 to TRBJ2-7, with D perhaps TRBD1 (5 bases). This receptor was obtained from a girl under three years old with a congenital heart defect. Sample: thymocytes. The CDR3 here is CASSLVCAGKLYEQYF. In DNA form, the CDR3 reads TGCGCCAGCAGCTTGGTATGCGCAGGGAAGTTGTACGAGCAGTACTTC.